The 24 T cell receptor beta chains below come from one sample, sequenced in a study of cytomegalovirus exposure and HLA in healthy donors. Vbeta (60) and Jbeta (13) primers were used in the PCR. Libraries were prepared by immunoSEQ multiplex PCR; TCRdb keeps only in-frame clonotypes and omits some of them. The sample includes about 130,000 clones, around two thirds of them seen just once. Material: PBMCs. The source is a man between 18 and 29 years old in good health and CMV-seropositive.

This clone has only one observation. The J gene is TRBJ1-2, the V gene TRBV4-1, with 10 bases fitting TRBD1. Trimming removed 1 base from V and 5 bases from J; junction bases left unmatched: 4. CDR1 and CDR2 from the germline V gene are MGHRA and YSYEKL. The CDR3 extends over 15 amino acids. Written as DNA, the CDR3 is TGCGCCAGCAGCCAAGTGGCGGGACAGGGGTATGGCTACACCTTC. Translating gives CASSQVAGQGYGYTF.

V gene TRBV29-1 combines with J gene TRBJ2-2, with D possibly being TRBD1 (6 bases). Trimming cost V 5 bases and J 3 bases, with 13 bases left between them. CDR1 SQVTM and CDR2 ANQGSEA come from the germline V gene. The CDR3 loop spans 14 amino acids. Here the CDR3 DNA reads TGCAGCGTTCTAAGGCAGGGGTACACCGGGGAGCTGTTTTTT. Amino acid sequence: CSVLRQGYTGELFF.

The CDR3 region is CASSLAGRNYGYTF. In nucleotides, the CDR3 is TGTGCCAGCAGCTTAGCAGGGAGGAACTATGGCTACACCTTC. J is TRBJ1-2 and V is TRBV7-2; D remains ambiguous. V was shortened by 0 bases and J by 2 bases, with 7 bases between the two germline ends. CDR1 is SGHTA, CDR2 FQGNSA, per germline. The CDR3 contains 14 residues. Together with reference TRBV7-2 and TRBJ1-2, the CDR3 gives the full variable domain: GAGVSQSPSNKVTEKGKDVELRCDPISGHTALYWYRQSLGQGLEFLIYFQGNSAPDKSGLPSDRFSAERTGGSVSTLTIQRTQQEDSAVYLCASSLAGRNYGYTFGSGTRLTVV.

This clone has just a few counts. CDR3 in DNA: TGTGCCAGCAGGCGACAGGGGTACAATTCACCCCTCCACTTT. Protein: CASRRQGYNSPLHF. The rearrangement joins TRBV28 to TRBJ1-6; 8 bases map to TRBD1. CDR1 and CDR2 from the germline V gene are MDHEN and SYDVKM. Trimming removed 6 bases from V and 7 bases from J; junction bases left unmatched: 5. The CDR3 contains 14 residues.

The chain joins TRBV7-2 to TRBJ2-1; tentative D call: TRBD2 (6 bases). V was clipped by 4 bases and J by 7 bases, with 17 bases between them. The germline CDR1 and CDR2 sequences are SGHTA and FQGNSA. The CDR3 spans 15 residues. The CDR3 region has the DNA TGTGCCAGCAGCTCCCCCGGCGGGGCGGAAAATGAGCAGTTCTTC. Protein: CASSSPGGAENEQFF.

The V and J genes are TRBV7-2 and TRBJ2-6, with 7 bases that match TRBD2. The J segment lost 0 bases and the V segment lost 5 bases, leaving 4 bases of the junction unmatched. There are 16 residues in the CDR3. Germline CDR1 SGHTA, CDR2 FQGNSA. DNA for the CDR3: TGTGCCAGCAGCCTGTGGGGGGGCTCTGGGGCCAACGTCCTGACTTTC. This codes for CASSLWGGSGANVLTF.

The chain recombines TRBV6-5 with TRBJ2-7, with 11 bases fitting TRBD2. V was pared by 9 bases and J by 4 bases, with 11 bases of the junction left unmatched. This CDR3 is 15 amino acids long. The germline CDR1 and CDR2 sequences are MNHEY and SVGAGI. The CDR3 DNA is TGTGCCAGGATAGGGACTAGCGGAGGGGAGTACGAGCAGTACTTC. Translating gives CARIGTSGGEYEQYF.

V is TRBV19 and J is TRBJ2-7; 7 bases match TRBD1. This CDR3 is built from 14 residues. Per germline, CDR1 LNHDA and CDR2 SQIVND (reference sequence). After removal of 4 bases from V and 4 bases from J, the junction contained 7 bases not matched to a gene. For the CDR3, the DNA is TGTGCCAGTAGTAACCCGGGGACAGTATACGAGCAGTACTTC. This encodes CASSNPGTVYEQYF.

The V gene is TRBV6-5, the J gene TRBJ2-7; no clear D. There are 13 residues in the CDR3. Per germline, CDR1 MNHEY and CDR2 SVGAGI. Trimming took 2 bases from V and 5 from J, leaving 10 bases between them. Here the CDR3 reads CASSYRTQDEQYF. The CDR3, as DNA: TGTGCCAGCAGTTACCGAACCCAGGACGAGCAGTACTTC.

This clone was recorded only once. The genes are TRBV15 and TRBJ2-1, with 13 bases that match TRBD2. The CDR3 covers 16 residues. Germline CDR1 reads LNHNV; CDR2 reads YYDKDF (reference sequence). V lost 0 bases, J lost 7 bases, and 3 bases stayed unmatched. CDR3 amino acids: CATSRDILAGGNEQFF. The CDR3 DNA reads as TGTGCCACCAGCAGAGATATACTAGCGGGAGGGAATGAGCAGTTCTTC.

This clone was seen only once. The V and J genes are TRBV2 and TRBJ2-7, with unresolved D. The CDR3 runs to 13 residues. Trimming shortened V by 5 bases and J by 2 bases, and 10 bases separated the two germline ends. CDR1 SNHLY and CDR2 FYNNEI come from the germline V gene. CDR3 region: CASSTRLPYEQYF. The CDR3, as DNA: TGTGCCAGCAGTACCCGACTCCCCTACGAGCAGTACTTC.

This chain links TRBV6-1 with TRBJ1-1, with a weak D call TRBD1 (5 bases). Germline V gives CDR1 MNHNS, CDR2 SASEGT. V shed 7 bases and J shed 3 bases, with 12 bases lying between them. CDR3 length equals 13 residues. The CDR3 bases are TGTGCCAGCAATAAACAGGTTTACACTGAAGCTTTCTTT. Its translation is CASNKQVYTEAFF.

This chain links TRBV28 with TRBJ2-1; tentative D call: TRBD2 (5 bases). The germline gives CDR1 MDHEN, CDR2 SYDVKM. The CDR3 loop spans 12 amino acids. The ends were cut back, 6 bases at V and 10 bases at J, with 13 bases in the middle. The CDR3 coding sequence is TGTGCCAGCAGGATAACTAGAAGCGAGCAGTTCTTC. This sequence encodes CASRITRSEQFF.

The V call is TRBV4-1, the J call TRBJ1-2; D remains unclear. CDR3 length: 16 amino acids. Germline loops: CDR1 MGHRA, CDR2 YSYEKL. V was trimmed by 0 bases and J by 0 bases, leaving 11 bases between them. CDR3 in amino acids: CASSQDPLAANYGYTF. DNA for the CDR3: TGCGCCAGCAGCCAAGATCCTCTGGCAGCTAACTATGGCTACACCTTC.

The J gene is TRBJ2-5, the V gene TRBV7-6; a weak D match, TRBD2 (6 bases). Per germline, CDR1 SGHVS and CDR2 FNYEAQ. The V end lost 1 base, the J end lost 5 bases, and 14 bases lay between the germline ends. The CDR3 contains 15 residues. As DNA, the CDR3 is TGTGCCAGCAGCTTAGGGGGGGTGAGGGCCGAGACCCAGTACTTC. It codes for CASSLGGVRAETQYF.

This clone has a single count. A read error may account for a junction end that differs from germline. The chain uses TRBV6-1 and TRBJ1-2, with TRBD1 as a possible D gene (5 bases). In germline, CDR1 is MNHNS, CDR2 SASEGT. The CDR3 sequence is 14 residues long. As DNA, the CDR3 is TGTGCCGGCAGTGAGAGGGTCGGGGGATTGAGCTACACCTTC. Protein product: CAGSERVGGLSYTF.

The gene calls are TRBV5-5 and TRBJ2-7, with D unclear. Looked up from germline, CDR1 is SGHKS and CDR2 is YYEKEE (reference sequence). There are 14 residues in the CDR3. Trimming removed 1 base at V and 0 bases at J, with 8 bases between. DNA of the CDR3: TGTGCCAGCAGCTTGCGAAGGAGCTCCTACGAGCAGTACTTC. This translates into CASSLRRSSYEQYF.

The chain has TRBV11-2 and TRBJ1-2, with TRBD1 matching over 8 bases. Germline assignment: CDR1 SGHAT and CDR2 FQNNGV. CDR3 size: 14 residues. Unmatched junction bases numbered 10, after V lost 7 bases and J lost 6 bases. The CDR3 reads CASNHWTGIDGYTF. Here the CDR3 DNA reads TGTGCCAGCAACCACTGGACAGGGATAGATGGCTACACCTTC.

The chain combines TRBV28 with TRBJ2-7; D is ambiguous. Germline CDR1 reads MDHEN; CDR2 reads SYDVKM. Trimming cost V 9 bases and J 4 bases, with 10 bases left between them. The CDR3 is made up of 11 amino acids. The CDR3 spells CASTLRYEQYF. CDR3 in DNA: TGTGCCAGTACCCTGCGTTACGAGCAGTACTTC.

The DNA for the CDR3 is TGCAGCGTTGAAGGCACAGACTCCTACAATGAGCAGTTCTTC. Translating gives CSVEGTDSYNEQFF. The chain links TRBV29-1 to TRBJ2-1; no clear D gene. The CDR3 totals 14 residues. Germline lookup yields CDR1 SQVTM and CDR2 ANQGSEA. Trimming shortened V by 1 base and J by 0 bases, and 7 bases separated the two germline ends.

The chain recombines TRBV7-9 with TRBJ2-7, with TRBD1 as a possible D gene (5 bases). Germline V lookup: CDR1 SEHNR, CDR2 FQNEAQ (reference sequence). Deletions cut 0 bases from V and 3 bases from J, with 9 bases between. The CDR3 is made up of 14 amino acids. CDR3 residues: CASSLASRVYEQYF. CDR3 bases: TGTGCCAGCAGCTTAGCTTCCAGGGTCTACGAGCAGTACTTC.

The V call is TRBV6-5, the J call TRBJ1-4, with 8 bases that match TRBD1. Germline CDR1 is MNHEY and CDR2 is SVGAGI. Germline trimming cut 5 bases from V and 4 bases from J; bases unmatched to any gene: 6. The CDR3 spans 15 residues. This CDR3 is CASSPRGLSNEKLFF. CDR3 coding DNA: TGTGCCAGCAGTCCCAGGGGGCTAAGTAATGAAAAACTGTTTTTT.

V is TRBV5-1 and J is TRBJ1-2; 9 bases align to TRBD1. CDR1 and CDR2 (germline): SGHRS, YFSETQ. Trimming took 2 bases from V and 5 from J; bases not matched to a gene: 4. The length of the CDR3 is 14 residues. This CDR3 reads CASSFPGQGYGYTF. CDR3 DNA sequence: TGCGCCAGCAGCTTCCCTGGACAGGGGTATGGCTACACCTTC.

The chain combines TRBV27 with TRBJ2-3; 9 bases fit TRBD2. Trimming took 6 bases from V and 3 from J; bases not matched to a gene: 7. The CDR3 contains 15 residues. Germline V CDR1 and CDR2: MNHEY, SMNVEV (reference sequence). CDR3 sequence reads: CASRGGRAGTDTQYF. DNA of the CDR3: TGTGCCAGCAGGGGCGGGAGGGCTGGAACAGATACGCAGTATTTT.